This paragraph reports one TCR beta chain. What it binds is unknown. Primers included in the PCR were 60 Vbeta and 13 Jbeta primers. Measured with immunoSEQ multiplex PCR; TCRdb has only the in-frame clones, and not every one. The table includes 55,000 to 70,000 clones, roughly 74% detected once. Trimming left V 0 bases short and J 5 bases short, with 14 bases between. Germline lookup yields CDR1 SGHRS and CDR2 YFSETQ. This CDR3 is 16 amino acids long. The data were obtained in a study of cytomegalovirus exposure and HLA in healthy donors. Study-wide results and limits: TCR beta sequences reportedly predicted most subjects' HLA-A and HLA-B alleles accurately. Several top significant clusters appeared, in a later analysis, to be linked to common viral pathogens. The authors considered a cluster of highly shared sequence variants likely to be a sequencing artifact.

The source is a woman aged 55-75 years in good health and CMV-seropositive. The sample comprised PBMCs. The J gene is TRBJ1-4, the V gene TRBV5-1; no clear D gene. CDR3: CASSLASNPRNEKLFF. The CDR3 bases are TGCGCCAGCAGCTTGGCCAGCAATCCGAGGAATGAAAAACTGTTTTTT. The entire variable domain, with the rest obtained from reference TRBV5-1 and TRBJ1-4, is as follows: KAGVTQTPRYLIKTRGQQVTLSCSPISGHRSVSWYQQTPGQGLQFLFEYFSETQRNKGNFPGRFSGRQFSNSRSEMNVSTLELGDSALYLCASSLASNPRNEKLFFGSGTQLSVL.